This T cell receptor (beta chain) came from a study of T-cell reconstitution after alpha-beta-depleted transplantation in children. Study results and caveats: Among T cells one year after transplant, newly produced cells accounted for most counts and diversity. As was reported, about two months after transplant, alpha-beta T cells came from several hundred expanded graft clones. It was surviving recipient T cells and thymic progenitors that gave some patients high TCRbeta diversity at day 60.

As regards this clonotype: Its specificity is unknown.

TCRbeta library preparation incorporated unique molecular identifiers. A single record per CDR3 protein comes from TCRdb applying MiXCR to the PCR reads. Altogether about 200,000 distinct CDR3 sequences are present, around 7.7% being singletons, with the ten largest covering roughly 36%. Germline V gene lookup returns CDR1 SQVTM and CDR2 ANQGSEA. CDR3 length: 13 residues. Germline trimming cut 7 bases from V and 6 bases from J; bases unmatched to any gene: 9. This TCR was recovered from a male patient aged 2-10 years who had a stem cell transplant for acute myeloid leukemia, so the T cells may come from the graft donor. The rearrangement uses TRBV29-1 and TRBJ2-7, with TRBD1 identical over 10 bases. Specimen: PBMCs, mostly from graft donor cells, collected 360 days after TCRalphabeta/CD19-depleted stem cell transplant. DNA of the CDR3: TGCAGCGGCGTTGCCGGGACAGGGGTCGAGCAGTACTTC. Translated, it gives CSGVAGTGVEQYF.